This TCR beta chain came from a study of blood T cell repertoires in COVID-19. About the study: Donors in the United States, Italy and Spain gave samples during acute or convalescent COVID-19.

There are 16 residues in the CDR3. Trimming removed 1 base at V and 0 bases at J, with 11 bases between. CDR1 and CDR2 (germline): MGHRA, YSYEKL. Per the original data handling: From reference gene primer amplification, estimates of nucleated cell counts were derived. Libraries were prepared by immunoSEQ multiplex PCR; TCRdb keeps only in-frame clonotypes and omits some of them. Clonal size and the V and J genes are those of that table, whereas D and trimming came from the DNA. The top ten hold roughly a tenth of the sample, which has about 170,000 clones, approximately 86% seen once. This clone was observed a single time.

The sequence derives from a woman aged 80 or older with active or convalescent COVID-19. Sequencing was carried out using peripheral blood. The chain is built from TRBV4-1 and TRBJ2-3; a weak D match, TRBD2 (5 bases). Here the CDR3 DNA reads TGCGCCAGCAGCCAAGGGGTAGCGCCGAGCACAGATACGCAGTATTTT. This gives the protein CASSQGVAPSTDTQYF.